This section outlines one T cell receptor beta chain sequence together with its context. No antigen is known for it. No much larger clone exists at a distance of one base, and base qualities are not known. This entry belongs to a study of OX40 agonist ivuxolimab in advanced cancers. About the investigation overall: Ivuxolimab was a fully human IgG2 agonistic monoclonal antibody targeting the costimulatory receptor OX40 (CD134). Intravenous ivuxolimab was administered to patients every 2 weeks at six dose levels: 0.01, 0.1, 0.3, 1.5, 3 and 10 mg/kg. Among the 50 to 55 dose-escalation patients, about 20 had hepatocellular carcinoma, 15 or so melanoma, 9 renal cell carcinoma and 9 head and neck cancer. In the dose-escalation cohort, roughly 82% of patients were male, and the mean age was 60 years with a range of about 20 to 80. Patients were allowed to have had prior anti-PD-1, anti-PD-L1 or anti-CTLA-4 therapy, and less than 45% of the dose-escalation patients had previously received checkpoint inhibitors. Partial responses were achieved by three dose-escalation patients, of whom one had hepatocellular carcinoma and two had cutaneous melanoma. The purpose of peripheral TCRbeta sequencing was to test whether ivuxolimab changed TCR sequence diversity and led to clonal T-cell expansion. The monotherapy dose-escalation portion (N ≈ 55 patients) of the phase I ivuxolimab trial is reported in the paper. Findings and caveats that apply to the study as a whole: Antigen specificity was not determined for the clonally expanded peripheral T cells. Clonal expansion of both CD4+ and CD8+ blood T cells was observed from baseline to week 6 at doses 0.1 to 3.0 mg/kg. Low levels of normalized T-cell clonal expansion were also seen in some patients who did not respond. After ivuxolimab, more expanded clones were found on average in CD8+ T cells than in CD4+ T cells. In partial responders in the 0.1-3.0 mg/kg groups, normalized peripheral clonal expansion was found to be among the lowest, especially among CD8+ T cells.

The trial excluded patients who had a history of autoimmune disease or were on systemic immunosuppression. Peripheral blood for TCR sequencing was drawn from every dose cohort at baseline, at cycle 4 day 1 and at cycle 7 day 1. The samples were drawn from a first-in-human, open-label, multicenter phase I dose-escalation trial of ivuxolimab. Adults with locally advanced or metastatic melanoma, renal cell carcinoma, hepatocellular carcinoma or head and neck squamous cell carcinoma were enrolled in the trial. Before TCR sequencing, CD4+ T cells and CD8+ T cells from peripheral blood were sorted into separate populations. CDR1 SGHRS and CDR2 YFSETQ are derived from the germline V gene. The junction shows trimming of 4 bases on V and 5 bases on J, and the gene matches do not reach 7 bases of it. The CDR3 runs 15 amino acids, cysteine and phenylalanine included. Only the CDR3 part of the read is kept: 45 bases, read in frame from the first base.

Genomic DNA was isolated from the sorted cells so that the TCRbeta CDR3 region could be sequenced. The immunoSEQ Assay was used for sequencing of TCRbeta CDR3 regions. In its TCRdb copy, this immuneACCESS table keeps in-frame sequences only and misses some clones. Where compared with another copy, unresolved V genes explain less than half of these, and the others have no known cause. Within this sample are approximately 77,000 clones, with 75% to 90% of them counted one time only. 2% to 2.5% of the sample goes to the ten largest clones. Rearrangement joined TRBV5-1 to TRBJ2-3; 10 central nucleotides agree with TRBD2. The clonotype was recovered from an adult with an advanced solid tumor such as melanoma, head and neck, liver or kidney cancer. The sequences come from CD4+ or CD8+ T cells sorted from blood, collected in a trial of the OX40 agonist ivuxolimab. At the DNA level, the sequence is TGCGCCAGCAGCCCACCCCGACTAGCGGGAGATACGCAGTATTTT. It codes for CASSPPRLAGDTQYF. Here the CDR3 is joined to the reference TRBV5-1 and TRBJ2-3 genes, and the full variable domain is: KAGVTQTPRYLIKTRGQQVTLSCSPISGHRSVSWYQQTPGQGLQFLFEYFSETQRNKGNFPGRFSGRQFSNSRSEMNVSTLELGDSALYLCASSPPRLAGDTQYFGPGTRLTVL.